This TCR beta chain was profiled in a study of T cell repertoires in cytomegalovirus infection. Study as a whole: Well-studied HLA-B-restricted CMV epitopes were used in the study alongside recently identified HLA-C-restricted ones. CMV infection plus the matching HLA type was flagged by public TCR beta signatures. General study findings and limits: The study identified carriers of CMV plus the relevant HLA from cumulative public TCR beta family frequency. Ex vivo responses were dominated by HLA-C-restricted CMV-specific TCR beta clonotypes.

In TCRdb, the reads were re-called with MiXCR into one record per CDR3 protein. The sample includes about 920,000 distinct CDR3 sequences, about a third seen only once; the top ten take roughly an eighth. On this clonotype itself: Its target is unknown. One end of the junction does not line up with germline, which may come from a read error.

The CDR3 length is 13 residues. Germline CDR1 SGHKS, CDR2 YYEKEE (reference sequence). This sequence joins TRBV5-5 and TRBJ1-2; tentative D call: TRBD1 (6 bases). Sequenced here: cultured CD8+ T cells from PBMCs, sampled from culture after CMV antigen stimulation. The origin of this receptor is a human donor in good health (CMV status not recorded). Some clones in this sample may be carry-over from other donors' samples. The CDR3 sequence is CVSRDTQGVGYTF. As DNA, the CDR3 is TGTGTCAGCAGGGACACACAAGGAGTTGGCTACACCTTC.